This record covers a single TCR beta chain. These data are taken from a study of monozygotic twins with inflammatory bowel disease. TCRdb reprocessed the 5' RACE reads, keeping one entry per CDR3 protein, no DNA. This repertoire includes 400,000 to 500,000 distinct CDR3 sequences. This CDR3 comprises 13 residues. Germline values: CDR1 DFQATT, CDR2 SNEGSKA (reference sequence). The sample was blood. The rearrangement joins TRBV20-1 to TRBJ1-1; checking the TCRdb D call of TRBD1 is not possible without DNA. The sequence was obtained from a human donor with ulcerative colitis or Crohn's disease, or a healthy co-twin of an affected twin (not recorded which). The CDR3 spells CSAKQGANTEAFF.